The clone carrying this T cell receptor (beta chain) has a handful of counts. These data belong to a study of Graves' ophthalmopathy and Graves' hyperthyroidism. Amplification targeted the TCR beta CDR3 regions, with RNA transcripts as the source material. HTBI-primed first-round RT-PCR preceded second-round multiplex PCR. Using its own MiXCR run on the multiplex PCR reads, TCRdb lists one record per CDR3 protein. The data hold hundreds of thousands of distinct CDR3 sequences, with 14% observed a single time. Trimming removed 2 bases from V and 3 bases from J; junction bases left unmatched: 4. The CDR3 totals 15 residues. Germline V gives CDR1 MNHEY, CDR2 SVGEGT.

The sample comprised blood. The chain employs TRBV6-2 or TRBV6-3 and TRBJ2-1; TRBD2 aligns across 7 bases. This receptor was identified in a woman aged 25 to 45 with Graves' ophthalmopathy. The CDR3 loop is CASSYVGGSYNEQFF. CDR3 DNA: TGTGCCAGCAGTTACGTGGGCGGGAGCTACAATGAGCAGTTCTTC.